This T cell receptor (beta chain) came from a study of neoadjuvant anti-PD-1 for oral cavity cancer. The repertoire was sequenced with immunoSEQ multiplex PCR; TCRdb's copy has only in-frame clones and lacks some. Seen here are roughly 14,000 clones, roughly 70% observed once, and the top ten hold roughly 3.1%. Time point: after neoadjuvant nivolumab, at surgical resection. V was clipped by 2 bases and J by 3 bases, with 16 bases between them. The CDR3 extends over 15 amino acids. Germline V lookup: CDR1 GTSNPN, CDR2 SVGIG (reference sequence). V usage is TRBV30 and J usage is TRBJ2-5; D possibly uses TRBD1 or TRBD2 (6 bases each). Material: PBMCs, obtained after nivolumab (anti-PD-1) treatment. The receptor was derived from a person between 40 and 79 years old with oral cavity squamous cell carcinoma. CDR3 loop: CAWSPDRREEETQYF. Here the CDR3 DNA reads TGTGCCTGGAGTCCTGACAGGAGGGAGGAAGAGACCCAGTACTTC.